Sequencing of this T cell receptor (beta chain) was carried out in a study of CD8 T cells in Susac syndrome. Study observations and caveats: The study admitted that it had a relatively small number of individuals in its TCR sequencing and HLA analysis.

Sequencing of TCR beta was performed on blood CD8+ and CD4+ T cells. There are 15 residues in the CDR3. J was trimmed by 3 bases and V by 7 bases; bases with no gene match: 9. CDR1 is SQVTM and CDR2 is ANQGSEA in the germline V gene. Regarding this clonotype: Its specificity is unknown.

Roughly 0.5 to 1 ug RNA was reverse transcribed with random hexamers. Amplification of TCR beta CDR3 was carried out by immunoSEQ multiplex PCR, which covered 54 Vbeta and 13 Jbeta segments. TCRdb fed the immunoSEQ multiplex PCR reads into MiXCR, producing one record per CDR3 protein. Of approximately 110,000 distinct CDR3 sequences listed, about 92% are singletons. The receptor was isolated from a human donor with multiple sclerosis. The chain couples TRBV29-1 to TRBJ2-1; 10 nucleotides line up with TRBD2. The sample was CD8+ T cells from PBMCs. Here the CDR3 DNA reads TGCAGCGCAACCCTAGCGGGAGCCGGCTACAATGAGCAGTTCTTC. As protein: CSATLAGAGYNEQFF.